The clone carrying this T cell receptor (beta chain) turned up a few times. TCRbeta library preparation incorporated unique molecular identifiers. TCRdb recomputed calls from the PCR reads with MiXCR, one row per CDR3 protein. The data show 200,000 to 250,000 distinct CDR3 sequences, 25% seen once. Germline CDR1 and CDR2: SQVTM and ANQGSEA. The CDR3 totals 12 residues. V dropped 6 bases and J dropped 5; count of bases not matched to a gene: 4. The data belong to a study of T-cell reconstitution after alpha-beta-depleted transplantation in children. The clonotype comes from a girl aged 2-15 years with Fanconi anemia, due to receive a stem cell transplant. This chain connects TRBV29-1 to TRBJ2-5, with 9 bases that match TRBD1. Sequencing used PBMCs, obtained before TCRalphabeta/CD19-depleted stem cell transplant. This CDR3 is CSVVDRGETQYF. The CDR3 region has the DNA TGCAGCGTGGTAGACAGGGGGGAGACCCAGTACTTC.